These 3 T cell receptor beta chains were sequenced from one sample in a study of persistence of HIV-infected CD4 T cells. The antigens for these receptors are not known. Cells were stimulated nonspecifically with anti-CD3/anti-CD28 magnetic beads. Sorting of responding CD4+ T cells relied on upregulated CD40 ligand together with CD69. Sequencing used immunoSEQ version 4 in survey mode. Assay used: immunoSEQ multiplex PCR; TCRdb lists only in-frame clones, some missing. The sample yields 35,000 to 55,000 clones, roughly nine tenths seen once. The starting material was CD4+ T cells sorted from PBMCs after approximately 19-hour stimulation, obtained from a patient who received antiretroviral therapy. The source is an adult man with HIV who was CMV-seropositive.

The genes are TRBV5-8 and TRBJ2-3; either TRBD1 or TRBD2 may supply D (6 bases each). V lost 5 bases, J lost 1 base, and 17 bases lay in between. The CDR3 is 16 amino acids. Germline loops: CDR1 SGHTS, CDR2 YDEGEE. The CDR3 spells CASRKPLGGRTDTQYF. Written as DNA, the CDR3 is TGTGCCAGCAGAAAACCCCTGGGGGGCCGCACAGATACGCAGTATTTT.

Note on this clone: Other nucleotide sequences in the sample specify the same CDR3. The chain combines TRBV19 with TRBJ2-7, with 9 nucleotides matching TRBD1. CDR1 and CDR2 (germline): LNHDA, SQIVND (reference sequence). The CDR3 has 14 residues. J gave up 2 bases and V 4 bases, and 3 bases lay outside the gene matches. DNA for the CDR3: TGTGCCAGTAGTACACAGGGGGCTACCTACGAGCAGTACTTC. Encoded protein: CASSTQGATYEQYF.

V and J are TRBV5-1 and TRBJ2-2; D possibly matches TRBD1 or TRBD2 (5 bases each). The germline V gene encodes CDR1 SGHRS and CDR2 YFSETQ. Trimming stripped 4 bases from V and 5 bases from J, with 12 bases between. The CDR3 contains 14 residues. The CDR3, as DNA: TGCGCCAGCAGCCTCGGGTGGGGGACCGGGGAGCTGTTTTTT. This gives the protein CASSLGWGTGELFF.